These 26 T cell receptor beta chains share one sample of origin, sequenced in a study of T cell responses to AZD1222 COVID-19 vaccine. Using immunoSEQ multiplex PCR, the repertoire was profiled, and TCRdb retains in-frame clones only, with some absent. Of around 110,000 clones detected, about 92% appear once; the ten largest clones hold approximately 8%. The sequenced sample was peripheral blood, obtained 28 days after the second AZD1222 dose. Receptors were obtained from an adult who received the AZD1222 COVID-19 vaccine.

CDR3: CASSSQTGQGDYGYTF. DNA of the CDR3: TGTGCCAGCAGTTCCCAAACGGGGCAGGGCGACTATGGCTACACCTTC. The chain uses TRBV7-3 and TRBJ1-2, with TRBD1 as a possible D gene (5 bases). Trimming took off 6 bases at V and 3 bases at J, with 20 bases between the two ends. Germline lookup yields CDR1 SGHTA and CDR2 FQGTGA. The CDR3 covers 16 residues.

V gene TRBV10-3 combines with J gene TRBJ1-2; unclear D gene. The CDR3 is made up of 15 amino acids. Germline V gene lookup returns CDR1 ENHRY and CDR2 SYGVKD. The V and J ends lost 0 bases and 4 bases respectively, with 12 bases between them. CDR3 loop: CAISESPAHVYGYTF. The DNA for the CDR3 is TGTGCCATCAGTGAGTCCCCCGCCCACGTCTATGGCTACACCTTC.

The V and J genes are TRBV30 and TRBJ2-7; D perhaps matches TRBD2 (7 bases). CDR1 is GTSNPN, CDR2 SVGIG, per germline (reference sequence). Trimming pared 4 bases from V and 3 bases from J, leaving 19 bases between. CDR3 length: 15 amino acids. This chain's CDR3 is CAWTRKGGLNYEQYF. CDR3 sequence (DNA): TGTGCCTGGACTAGGAAGGGGGGGCTCAACTACGAGCAGTACTTC.

This clone was observed a few times. The rearrangement links TRBV25-1 to TRBJ2-7; D remains ambiguous. From germline, CDR1 is MGHDK and CDR2 SYGVNS. Trimming pared 3 bases from V and 1 base from J, leaving 4 bases between. This CDR3 is 12 amino acids long. CDR3 amino acids: CASSEGSYEQYF. The CDR3, as DNA: TGTGCCAGCAGTGAGGGTTCCTACGAGCAGTACTTC.

This clone was counted a single time. This chain connects TRBV6-1 to TRBJ1-1; weak D call: TRBD1 (6 bases). The CDR3 is 17 residues long. Germline V CDR1 and CDR2: MNHNS, SASEGT. Trimming removed 2 bases at V and 0 bases at J, with 16 bases between. The CDR3 sequence: CASSERTRGIMNTEAFF. The CDR3 DNA follows: TGTGCCAGCAGTGAAAGGACGAGGGGGATCATGAACACTGAAGCTTTCTTT.

This clone appeared once. V and J are TRBV7-9 and TRBJ2-5; D perhaps matches TRBD2 (5 bases). Looked up from germline, CDR1 is SEHNR and CDR2 is FQNEAQ (reference sequence). Trimming left V 3 bases short and J 7 bases short, with 24 bases between. The CDR3 length is 17 residues. For the CDR3, the DNA is TGTGCCAGCAGCTTTTTCGGGAATCTCGAAGGTTTCGGGACCCAGTACTTC. Translated: CASSFFGNLEGFGTQYF.

This sequence joins TRBV3-1 (or the pseudogene TRBV3-2) and TRBJ2-1; 8 bases align to TRBD1. The V gene end was trimmed by 4 bases and the J gene end by 7 bases; junction bases not matched to a gene: 12. Germline-derived CDR1 and CDR2 are LGHDT and YNNKEL (reference sequence). This CDR3 is 16 amino acids long. Written as DNA, the CDR3 is TGTGCCAGCAGCCCTCGGTGCCAGGGGGCGCTTAATGAGCAGTTCTTC. Protein product: CASSPRCQGALNEQFF.

The chain recombines TRBV5-6 with TRBJ1-6; 9 bases are shared with TRBD1. V dropped 3 bases and J dropped 8; count of bases not matched to a gene: 3. From germline, CDR1 is SGHDT and CDR2 YYEEEE. The CDR3 totals 14 residues. CDR3 nucleotide sequence: TGTGCCAGCAGCTCCGGGACAGGGCATTCACCCCTCCACTTT. Its translation is CASSSGTGHSPLHF.

The J gene is TRBJ2-3, the V gene TRBV11-2, with D perhaps matching TRBD2 (7 bases). The V gene lost 2 bases and the J gene lost 5 bases, with 11 bases spanning the gap. Germline V gene lookup returns CDR1 SGHAT and CDR2 FQNNGV. The CDR3 runs 14 residues. The CDR3 DNA reads as TGTGCCAGCAGCTTAAATAGGGGGGGAGATACGCAGTATTTT. Translated, it gives CASSLNRGGDTQYF. The full variable domain, completed using reference TRBV11-2 and TRBJ2-3, is EAGVAQSPRYKIIEKRQSVAFWCNPISGHATLYWYQQILGQGPKLLIQFQNNGVVDDSQLPKDRFSAERLKGVDSTLKIQPAKLEDSAVYLCASSLNRGGDTQYFGPGTRLTVL.

J is TRBJ2-6 and V is TRBV11-2; no firm D call. The ends were cut back, 5 bases at V and 0 bases at J, with 8 bases in the middle. The germline gives CDR1 SGHAT, CDR2 FQNNGV. CDR3 length: 15 residues. CDR3 nucleotides: TGTGCCAGCAGCCGCGAAGGCTCTGGGGCCAACGTCCTGACTTTC. Protein sequence: CASSREGSGANVLTF. Looking up the rest from reference TRBV11-2 and TRBJ2-6 gives the full variable domain: EAGVAQSPRYKIIEKRQSVAFWCNPISGHATLYWYQQILGQGPKLLIQFQNNGVVDDSQLPKDRFSAERLKGVDSTLKIQPAKLEDSAVYLCASSREGSGANVLTFGAGSRLTVL.

This chain uses TRBV4-2 with TRBJ2-3; tentative D call: TRBD2 (7 bases). The V end was cut by 3 bases, the J end by 6 bases, with 22 bases between. Germline V lookup: CDR1 LGHNA, CDR2 YNFKEQ. The CDR3 sequence is 17 residues long. The CDR3 is CASSQSERPGEGDTQYF. The CDR3 coding sequence is TGTGCCAGCAGCCAGTCCGAGAGACCAGGGGAGGGGGATACGCAGTATTTT.

The chain joins TRBV7-9 to TRBJ1-1; D gene unclear. With 4 bases removed from V and 0 bases from J, the gap between germline ends came to 9 bases. Germline lookup yields CDR1 SEHNR and CDR2 FQNEAQ (reference sequence). This CDR3 region has 14 residues. CDR3 in amino acids: CASSWVGLNTEAFF. CDR3 DNA: TGTGCCAGCAGCTGGGTCGGATTGAACACTGAAGCTTTCTTT.

The gene calls are TRBV7-3 and TRBJ2-3, with unresolved D. Germline CDR1 and CDR2: SGHTA and FQGTGA. The germline V and J ends were trimmed by 3 bases and 2 bases, with 12 bases remaining between them. The CDR3 runs to 15 residues. Here the CDR3 DNA reads TGTGCCAGCAGCTTCCGTCAGACCGTCACAGATACGCAGTATTTT. It encodes CASSFRQTVTDTQYF.

This clone was seen a handful of times. The genes are TRBV18 and TRBJ1-2; 7 nucleotides agree with TRBD1. V was clipped by 3 bases and J by 5 bases; unmatched bases: 9. CDR3 size: 15 residues. In germline, CDR1 is KGHSH, CDR2 LQKENI. CDR3 DNA sequence: TGTGCCAGCTCACCTCTAAAGGGGGCGCGGTATGGCTACACCTTC. This codes for CASSPLKGARYGYTF.

V and J are TRBV6-6 and TRBJ2-2; D possibly corresponds to TRBD2 (5 bases). Germline V lookup: CDR1 MNHNY, CDR2 SVGAGI (reference sequence). The CDR3 covers 12 residues. V lost 11 bases to trimming and J lost 3 bases, with 10 bases between them. The CDR3 DNA sequence: TGTGCCGCGGCGAGGGACACCGGGGAGCTGTTTTTT. Translated: CAAARDTGELFF.

The rearrangement uses TRBV12-3 or TRBV12-4 and TRBJ1-1, with no clear D. The CDR3 consists of 10 residues. V was cut by 11 bases and J by 8 bases, with 12 bases left in between. CDR3 residues: CAVQKPEAFF. In DNA form, the CDR3 reads TGTGCCGTACAAAAACCAGAAGCTTTCTTT.

The chain recombines TRBV4-2 with TRBJ1-5; perhaps TRBD1 as D (5 bases). CDR1 LGHNA and CDR2 YNFKEQ come from the germline V gene. The CDR3 runs to 18 residues. Trimming took off 0 bases at V and 4 bases at J, with 19 bases between the two ends. The CDR3 bases are TGTGCCAGCAGCCAAGATCCGCCTGGGACGTACCGGAATCAGCCCCAGCATTTT. Protein: CASSQDPPGTYRNQPQHF.

The V gene is TRBV19, the J gene TRBJ2-2, with D perhaps matching TRBD1 or TRBD2 (5 bases each). The CDR3 runs 14 residues. Per the germline V gene, CDR1 is LNHDA and CDR2 is SQIVND (reference sequence). Trimming stripped 3 bases from V and 5 bases from J, with 10 bases between. The CDR3 is CASSIQGVTGELFF. The CDR3 bases are TGTGCCAGTAGTATCCAGGGAGTAACCGGGGAGCTGTTTTTT.

The V call is TRBV18, the J call TRBJ2-2, with 7 bases identical to TRBD1. The CDR3 is 15 residues long. The V and J ends lost 0 bases and 3 bases, in that order; junction bases with no gene match: 1. Germline V gives CDR1 KGHSH, CDR2 LQKENI. CDR3 amino acids: CASSPPGQYTGELFF. The CDR3 DNA follows: TGTGCCAGCTCACCACCGGGACAGTACACCGGGGAGCTGTTTTTT.

The chain employs TRBV18 and TRBJ1-5; 8 nucleotides align to TRBD1. The V gene's germline CDR1 is KGHSH and CDR2 LQKENI. The CDR3 extends over 13 amino acids. J lost 3 bases, V lost 8 bases, and 3 bases had no gene match. The CDR3 nucleotides are TGTGCCAGCCGACAGGGGTTCAATCAGCCCCAGCATTTT. It encodes CASRQGFNQPQHF.

V usage is TRBV6-5 and J usage is TRBJ1-1, with 8 bases fitting TRBD1. Trimming at V came to 10 bases and at J to 6 bases, leaving 10 bases not matched to a gene. CDR3 length equals 13 residues. CDR1 and CDR2 (germline): MNHEY, SVGAGI. This chain's CDR3 is CATRTGISSEAFF. CDR3 DNA sequence: TGTGCCACCCGGACAGGGATATCATCTGAAGCTTTCTTT.

The chain employs TRBV29-1 and TRBJ2-5; the D is unclear. CDR1 and CDR2 from the germline V gene are SQVTM and ANQGSEA. Trimming left V 2 bases short and J 2 bases short, with 9 bases between. The CDR3 covers 13 residues. The CDR3 sequence: CSVELVRQETQYF. CDR3 nucleotides: TGCAGCGTTGAATTGGTGAGGCAAGAGACCCAGTACTTC.

The CDR3 loop is CASSLFPGELFF. DNA of the CDR3: TGTGCCAGCAGCTTATTTCCCGGGGAGCTGTTTTTT. V is TRBV7-3 and J is TRBJ2-2; D is unresolved. Trimming left V 2 bases short and J 6 bases short, with 4 bases between. Germline CDR1 SGHTA, CDR2 FQGTGA. This CDR3 contains 12 residues.

In this sample, this clone turned up once. The rearrangement uses TRBV6-2 or TRBV6-3 and TRBJ2-7; tentative D call: TRBD1 (5 bases). The CDR3 loop spans 13 amino acids. In germline, CDR1 is MNHEY, CDR2 SVGEGT. V dropped 2 bases and J dropped 5 bases, with 10 bases sitting between them. For the CDR3, the DNA is TGTGCCAGCAGTTACACCCCAGGGAACGAGCAGTACTTC. Residues: CASSYTPGNEQYF.

The DNA for the CDR3 is TGTGCCAGCTCACCCGAGGGGTACATTTATGGCTACACCTTC. This sequence encodes CASSPEGYIYGYTF. This rearrangement joins TRBV18 to TRBJ1-2, with a weak D call TRBD1 (5 bases). The CDR3 covers 14 residues. V lost 3 bases and J lost 5, with 13 bases in between. Germline assignment: CDR1 KGHSH and CDR2 LQKENI.

This chain connects TRBV19 to TRBJ2-1; 9 bases agree with TRBD2. Per the germline V gene, CDR1 is LNHDA and CDR2 is SQIVND (reference sequence). The junction had 22 bases not matched to a gene; V was cut back by 7 bases and J by 12 bases. This CDR3 comprises 17 residues. CDR3 region: CASTLGLAGSPGRRQFF. CDR3 in DNA: TGTGCCAGTACCCTCGGGCTAGCGGGGTCCCCCGGCAGGAGGCAGTTCTTC.